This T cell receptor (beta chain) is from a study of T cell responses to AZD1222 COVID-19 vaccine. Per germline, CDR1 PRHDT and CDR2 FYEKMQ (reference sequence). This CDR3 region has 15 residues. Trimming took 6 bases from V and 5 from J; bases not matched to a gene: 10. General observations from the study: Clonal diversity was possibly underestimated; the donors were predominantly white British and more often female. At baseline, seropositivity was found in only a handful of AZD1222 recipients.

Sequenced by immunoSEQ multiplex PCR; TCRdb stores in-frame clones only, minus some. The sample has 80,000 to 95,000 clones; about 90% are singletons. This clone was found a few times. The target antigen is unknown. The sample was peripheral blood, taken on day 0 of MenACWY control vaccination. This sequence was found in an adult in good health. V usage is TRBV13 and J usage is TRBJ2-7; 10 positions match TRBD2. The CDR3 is CASRTTGTSVHEQYF. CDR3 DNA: TGTGCCAGCAGGACAACCGGGACTAGCGTCCACGAGCAGTACTTC.